This T cell receptor delta chain was sequenced during a study of gamma-delta T cells after stem cell transplantation. Trimming removed 0 bases from V and 2 bases from J, with 16 bases in between. CDR1 is GEAIGNYY, CDR2 EKD, per germline. The CDR3 contains 19 residues. TCRdb re-analyzed the RT-PCR reads via CATT. The table records around 2,500 delta-chain clones, 3% to 3.5% of them present only once. In this sample, this clone is large (0.1 to 1%). The sample contains more than one DNA sequence encoding this CDR3. The sequence was obtained from a human donor. It is not recorded whose cells these are; they may come from a transplant donor. This chain uses TRDV2 with TRDJ3; D is unclear. Sample: gamma-delta T cells. The CDR3 here is CACDTVQVGSAWDTRQMFF. The DNA of the CDR3 is TGTGCCTGTGACACCGTACAGGTAGGTAGCGCCTGGGACACCCGACAGATGTTTTTC.